The clone carrying this T cell receptor (beta chain) is labeled medium-sized (0.01 to 0.1%) based on frequency. Its antigen is still unknown. The sample originates from a study of T cell clusters in autoimmune cytopenias. Findings of the study overall: TRB repertoire shifts in secondary cytopenia and chronic lymphocytic leukemia mostly reflected lymphoma, not autoimmunity.

TRB was amplified from around 0.25 ug of peripheral blood genomic DNA per sample. TRB rearrangements were amplified by touch-down multiplex PCR with mixed TRB-A/B primers. From its re-call of the multiplex PCR reads, TCRdb lists each CDR3 protein once, without DNA. In all, the sample yields 2,900 or so distinct CDR3 sequences. The source material was peripheral blood. This clonotype was sampled from a human donor with an autoimmune cytopenia or autoimmune hepatitis (not recorded which).

CDR3 protein: CAISESLNQDSNQPQHF. The rearrangement joins TRBV10-3 to TRBJ1-5. The CDR3 has 17 amino acids. Germline values: CDR1 ENHRY, CDR2 SYGVKD.